The clone carrying this T cell receptor (beta chain) was seen many times. What it binds is unknown. The sample belongs to a study of identical twins. Regarding the study as a whole: Researchers reported excess low generation probability among twin-shared out-of-frame alpha sequences.

CDR1 MNHEY and CDR2 SMNVEV come from the germline V gene (reference sequence). V lost 6 bases to trimming and J lost 0 bases, with 9 bases between them. The CDR3 sequence is 13 residues long. Healthy Caucasian donors formed the entire cohort. A universal primer site was created by template switching, with the cDNA bearing unique molecular identifiers. TCRdb reanalysed the 5' RACE reads using MiXCR and keeps one entry per CDR3 protein. Among around 680,000 distinct CDR3 sequences listed, roughly 8% were seen once. The same sample was also used in a study of yellow fever vaccine responses in identical twins.

Sequenced material: PBMCs. The chain links TRBV27 to TRBJ2-7; D gene unclear. The clonotype comes from a woman under 30 in good health. The CDR3: CASSLTASYEQYF. CDR3 coding DNA: TGTGCCAGCAGCTTAACTGCCTCCTACGAGCAGTACTTC.